This TCR beta chain was identified in a study of long-term antiretroviral therapy in people with HIV. General study points: Data on ART adherence, viral resistance or therapy changes were unavailable. All time points showed a repertoire dominated by clones expanded before ART. ART preceded a rise in diversity that nonetheless stayed lower than in transplant donor controls.

The V and J ends lost 4 bases and 0 bases, in that order; junction bases with no gene match: 3. Germline CDR1 is SGHNT and CDR2 is YYREEE (reference sequence). This CDR3 has 14 residues. A word on this clone: What it binds is unknown.

They ran version v3.0 of the immunoSEQ assay at survey level. TCRdb's copy holds only in-frame clones and misses some; the assay was immunoSEQ multiplex PCR. The table includes fewer than 55,000 clones, nearly 95% detected once. This material consisted of unsorted PBMCs, taken 3.7 years after starting antiretroviral therapy. The V gene is TRBV5-4, the J gene TRBJ2-5; 7 nucleotides align to TRBD2. This TCR derives from a woman aged 45-65 years with HIV. DNA for the CDR3: TGTGCCAGCAGCGCCAGCGGGGACCAAGAGACCCAGTACTTC. This sequence encodes CASSASGDQETQYF.